A selection of T cell receptor beta chains follows, all from one sample in a study of shared clonotypes between healthy human individuals. The assay was immunoSEQ multiplex PCR, and TCRdb's table has in-frame clones only and misses some. The data hold 560,000 or so clones, with roughly 95% observed a single time. The specimen was naive CD8+ T cells sorted from blood. The receptor source for this set is a young woman in good health. Both conserved end residues are part of each CDR3. D genes are given only for firm matches. The size field is filled for only some rows; it gives once, few, many or a size class.

V gene,CDR3 length,D gene,J gene,clone size,CDR3 protein,CDR3 DNA
TRBV5-4,13,.,TRBJ1-2,once,CASSFWAGSGYTF,TGTGCCAGCAGCTTTTGGGCGGGGTCTGGCTACACCTTC
TRBV30,14,.,TRBJ1-1,.,CAWSADQENTEAFF,TGTGCCTGGAGTGCAGACCAGGAGAACACTGAAGCTTTCTTT
TRBV13,13,.,TRBJ2-7,once,CASSLTLENEQYF,TGTGCCAGCAGCCTCACCTTAGAAAACGAGCAGTACTTC
TRBV11-1,13,TRBD2,TRBJ2-7,once,CASREAGTYEQYF,TGTGCCAGCAGAGAAGCGGGAACTTACGAGCAGTACTTC
TRBV19,13,.,TRBJ1-2,.,CASSDGSLYGYTF,TGTGCCAGTAGTGACGGGTCTCTCTATGGCTACACCTTC
TRBV7-9,15,TRBD1,TRBJ2-1,.,CASSRRQGNYNEQFF,TGTGCCAGCAGCAGGCGACAGGGGAATTACAATGAGCAGTTCTTC
TRBV5-6,15,.,TRBJ2-2,.,CASSLIGRGSGELFF,TGTGCCAGCAGCTTGATCGGGAGAGGTAGCGGGGAGCTGTTTTTT
TRBV19,14,.,TRBJ2-1,.,CASSIGASNDEQFF,TGTGCCAGTAGTATAGGAGCGAGTAATGATGAGCAGTTCTTC
TRBV28,12,.,TRBJ2-7,.,CASSPRYEEQYF,TGTGCCAGCAGCCCCCGCTACGAGGAGCAGTACTTC
TRBV5-1,15,TRBD2,TRBJ2-1,.,CASKLGRDSYNEQFF,TGCGCCAGCAAGCTTGGGAGGGATTCCTACAATGAGCAGTTCTTC
TRBV27,15,TRBD2,TRBJ2-3,few,CASSFGTSGTDTQYF,TGTGCCAGCAGTTTCGGGACTAGCGGCACAGATACGCAGTATTTT
TRBV7-8,13,.,TRBJ1-1,.,CASIPGGNTEAFF,TGTGCCAGCATCCCTGGGGGGAACACTGAAGCTTTCTTT
TRBV6-1,15,TRBD1,TRBJ1-5,.,CATKTGVLSNQPQHF,TGTGCCACCAAGACAGGGGTCCTCAGCAATCAGCCCCAGCATTTT
TRBV7-9,13,.,TRBJ2-5,.,CASSSTMEETQYF,TGTGCCAGCAGCTCTACTATGGAAGAGACCCAGTACTTC
TRBV6-6,15,TRBD1,TRBJ1-2,once,CASSYSIGTGNGYTF,TGTGCCAGCAGTTACTCGATAGGGACAGGGAATGGCTACACCTTC
TRBV28,17,.,TRBJ1-5,.,CASSLVRGTDSNQPQHF,TGTGCCAGCAGTTTAGTTAGGGGGACCGATAGCAATCAGCCCCAGCATTTT
TRBV5-6,16,.,TRBJ2-7,.,CASSFAHRGLTNEQYF,TGTGCCAGCAGCTTCGCCCATAGAGGACTAACCAACGAGCAGTACTTC
TRBV28,15,TRBD1,TRBJ1-2,few,CASRGTGTEHYGYTF,TGTGCCAGCAGAGGTACCGGGACAGAGCACTATGGCTACACCTTC
TRBV5-1,15,.,TRBJ2-7,.,CASSFHDSPSYEQYF,TGCGCCAGCAGCTTTCATGACAGCCCCTCCTACGAGCAGTACTTC
TRBV28,16,.,TRBJ2-1,.,CASSPLTGYRYNEQFF,TGTGCCAGCAGTCCTCTTACAGGGTATAGGTACAATGAGCAGTTCTTC
TRBV5-4,15,TRBD1,TRBJ1-1,.,CASSSPDRMNTEAFF,TGTGCCAGCAGCTCCCCGGACAGGATGAACACTGAAGCTTTCTTT
TRBV6-6,12,.,TRBJ2-2,.,CASKSGDGELFF,TGTGCCAGCAAATCAGGGGACGGGGAGCTGTTTTTT
TRBV27,13,.,TRBJ2-7,.,CASSLEESYEQYF,TGTGCCAGCAGCCTTGAGGAGTCCTACGAGCAGTACTTC
TRBV10-2,14,TRBD2,TRBJ2-1,.,CASTMTSGSNEQFF,TGCGCCAGCACCATGACTAGCGGGAGTAATGAGCAGTTCTTC
TRBV11-2,13,.,TRBJ2-7,.,CASSFGQAYEQYF,TGTGCCAGCAGCTTTGGACAAGCCTACGAGCAGTACTTC
TRBV2,14,TRBD2,TRBJ2-7,.,CASHTSGGSYEQYF,TGTGCCAGCCACACTAGCGGGGGCTCCTACGAGCAGTACTTC
TRBV28,13,TRBD1,TRBJ2-7,.,CASNAAGGREQYF,TGTGCCAGCAACGCGGCAGGGGGCCGCGAGCAGTACTTC
TRBV20-1,11,.,TRBJ2-7,.,CSAKLAGEQYF,TGCAGTGCGAAACTAGCTGGGGAGCAGTACTTC
TRBV4-2,17,TRBD2,TRBJ2-3,.,CASSQELAGVRTDTQYF,TGTGCCAGCAGCCAAGAGCTAGCGGGAGTTAGGACAGATACGCAGTATTTT
TRBV5-4,16,TRBD2,TRBJ2-7,.,CASSPGLAGGPYEQYF,TGTGCCAGCAGCCCGGGACTAGCGGGAGGGCCTTACGAGCAGTACTTC
TRBV7-3,17,TRBD1,TRBJ2-1,.,CASSLNNRGSLYNEQFF,TGTGCCAGCAGCTTAAACAACAGGGGGTCCCTCTACAATGAGCAGTTCTTC
TRBV11-2,17,TRBD2,TRBJ2-1,.,CASSLDIGAGALNEQFF,TGTGCCAGCAGCTTAGATATCGGGGCGGGAGCTCTAAATGAGCAGTTCTTC
TRBV29-1,13,TRBD2,TRBJ2-1,.,CSVPGLAVNEQFF,TGCAGCGTTCCCGGACTAGCAGTCAATGAGCAGTTCTTC
TRBV28,13,.,TRBJ2-7,.,CASSYGGFYEQYF,TGTGCCAGCAGTTACGGAGGGTTCTACGAGCAGTACTTC
TRBV5-8,15,TRBD2,TRBJ2-7,.,CASSLDTSGSYEQYF,TGTGCCAGCAGCTTGGATACTAGCGGGAGCTACGAGCAGTACTTC
TRBV11-2,14,.,TRBJ2-7,.,CASSFSRGFYEQYF,TGTGCCAGCAGCTTTTCTCGGGGGTTCTACGAGCAGTACTTC
TRBV27,19,TRBD2,TRBJ2-1,.,CASSTMSGTSGSSYNEQFF,TGTGCCAGCAGTACCATGTCGGGGACTAGCGGGAGCTCCTACAATGAGCAGTTCTTC
TRBV27,14,TRBD1,TRBJ1-1,.,CASGPTGGRSEAFF,TGTGCCAGCGGTCCGACAGGGGGTAGGTCTGAAGCTTTCTTT
TRBV13,13,.,TRBJ2-2,.,CASSPPATGELFF,TGTGCCAGCAGCCCCCCCGCCACCGGGGAGCTGTTTTTT
TRBV29-1,17,TRBD2,TRBJ2-2,.,CSVQTPGARGDTGELFF,TGCAGCGTCCAAACCCCCGGGGCCCGGGGGGACACCGGGGAGCTGTTTTTT
TRBV27,15,TRBD2,TRBJ2-1,few,CASSFGLAGYNEQFF,TGTGCCAGCAGTTTCGGACTAGCGGGGTACAATGAGCAGTTCTTC
TRBV27,15,TRBD2,TRBJ2-7,.,CASRDTSGSFDEQYF,TGTGCCAGCAGAGATACTAGCGGGAGCTTTGACGAGCAGTACTTC
TRBV15,11,.,TRBJ2-4,.,CATSDKNIQYF,TGTGCCACCAGCGACAAAAACATTCAGTACTTC
TRBV10-3,15,.,TRBJ2-3,.,CAAGIQGHSTDTQYF,TGTGCCGCCGGGATACAGGGCCATAGCACAGATACGCAGTATTTT